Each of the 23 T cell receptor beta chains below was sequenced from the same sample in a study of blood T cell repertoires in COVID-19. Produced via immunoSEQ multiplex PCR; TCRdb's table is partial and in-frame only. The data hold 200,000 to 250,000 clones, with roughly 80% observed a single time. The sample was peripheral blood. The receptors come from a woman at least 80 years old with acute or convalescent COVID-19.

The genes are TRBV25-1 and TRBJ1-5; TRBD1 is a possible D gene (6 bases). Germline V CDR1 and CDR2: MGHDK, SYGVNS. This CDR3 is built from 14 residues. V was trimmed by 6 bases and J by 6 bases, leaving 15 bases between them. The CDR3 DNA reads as TGTGCCAGCAGGGGAGCGGGGGGCGGTCAGCCCCAGCATTTT. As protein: CASRGAGGGQPQHF.

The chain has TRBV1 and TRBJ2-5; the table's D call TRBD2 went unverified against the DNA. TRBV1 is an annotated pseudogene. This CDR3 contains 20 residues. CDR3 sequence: CTSSQDEVGSSGRCKETQYF. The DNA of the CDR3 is TGCACCAGCAGCCAAGATGAGGTGGGGTCTAGCGGGCGATGTAAGGAGACCCAGTACTTC.

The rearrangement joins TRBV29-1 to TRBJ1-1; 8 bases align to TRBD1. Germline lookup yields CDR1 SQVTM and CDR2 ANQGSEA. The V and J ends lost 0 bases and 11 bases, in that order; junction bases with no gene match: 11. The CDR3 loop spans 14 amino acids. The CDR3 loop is CSVEEQGVLRGAFF. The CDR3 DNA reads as TGCAGCGTTGAAGAACAGGGGGTCCTCCGTGGTGCTTTCTTT.

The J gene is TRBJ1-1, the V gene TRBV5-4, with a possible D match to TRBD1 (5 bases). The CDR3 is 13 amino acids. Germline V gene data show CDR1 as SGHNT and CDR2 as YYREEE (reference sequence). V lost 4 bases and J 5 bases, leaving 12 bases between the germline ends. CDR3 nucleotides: TGTGCCAGCAGCCGGGCGGGGGAGACTGAAGCTTTCTTT. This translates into CASSRAGETEAFF.

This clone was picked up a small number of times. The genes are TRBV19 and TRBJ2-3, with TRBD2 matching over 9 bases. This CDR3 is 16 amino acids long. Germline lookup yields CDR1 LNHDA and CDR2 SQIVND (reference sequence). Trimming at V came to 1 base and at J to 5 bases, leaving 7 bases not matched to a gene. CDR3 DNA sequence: TGTGCCAGTAGTATAGTGGCGAGTAGCGGGGGAGATACGCAGTATTTT. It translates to CASSIVASSGGDTQYF.

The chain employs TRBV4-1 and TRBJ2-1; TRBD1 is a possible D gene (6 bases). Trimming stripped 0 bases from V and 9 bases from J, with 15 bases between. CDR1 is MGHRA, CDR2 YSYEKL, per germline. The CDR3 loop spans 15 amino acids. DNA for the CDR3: TGCGCCAGCAGCCAAGATAGTGGGGGCCCAGGTGAGCAGTTCTTC. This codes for CASSQDSGGPGEQFF.

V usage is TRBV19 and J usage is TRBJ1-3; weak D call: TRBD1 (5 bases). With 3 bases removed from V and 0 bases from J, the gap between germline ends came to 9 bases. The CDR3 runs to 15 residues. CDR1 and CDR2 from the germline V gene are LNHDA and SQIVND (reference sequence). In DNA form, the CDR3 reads TGTGCCAGTAGTATTCAGGACATCTCTGGAAACACCATATATTTT. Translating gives CASSIQDISGNTIYF.

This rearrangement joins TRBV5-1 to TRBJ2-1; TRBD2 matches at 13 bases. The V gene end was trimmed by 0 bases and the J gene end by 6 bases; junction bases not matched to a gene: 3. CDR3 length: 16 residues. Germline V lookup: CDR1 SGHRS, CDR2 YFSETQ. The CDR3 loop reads CASSLVGTSGANEQFF. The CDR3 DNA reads TGCGCCAGCAGCTTGGTTGGGACTAGCGGGGCCAATGAGCAGTTCTTC. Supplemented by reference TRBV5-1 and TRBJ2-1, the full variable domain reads KAGVTQTPRYLIKTRGQQVTLSCSPISGHRSVSWYQQTPGQGLQFLFEYFSETQRNKGNFPGRFSGRQFSNSRSEMNVSTLELGDSALYLCASSLVGTSGANEQFFGPGTRLTVL.

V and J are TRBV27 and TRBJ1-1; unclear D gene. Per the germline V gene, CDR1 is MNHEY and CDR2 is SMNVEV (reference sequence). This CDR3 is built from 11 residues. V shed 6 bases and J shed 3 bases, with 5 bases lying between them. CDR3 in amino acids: CASRRDTEAFF. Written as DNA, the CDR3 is TGTGCCAGCAGGCGGGACACTGAAGCTTTCTTT.

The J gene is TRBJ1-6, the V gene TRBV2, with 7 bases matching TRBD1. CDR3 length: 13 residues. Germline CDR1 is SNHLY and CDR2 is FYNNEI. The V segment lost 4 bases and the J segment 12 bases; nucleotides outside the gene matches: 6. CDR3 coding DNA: TGTGCCAGCAGTGGGGCAGGGGGGCAACCCCTCCACTTT. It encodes CASSGAGGQPLHF. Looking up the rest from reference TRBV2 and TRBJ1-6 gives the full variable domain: EPEVTQTPSHQVTQMGQEVILRCVPISNHLYFYWYRQILGQKVEFLVSFYNNEISEKSEIFDDQFSVERPDGSNFTLKIRSTKLEDSAMYFCASSGAGGQPLHFGNGTRLTVT.

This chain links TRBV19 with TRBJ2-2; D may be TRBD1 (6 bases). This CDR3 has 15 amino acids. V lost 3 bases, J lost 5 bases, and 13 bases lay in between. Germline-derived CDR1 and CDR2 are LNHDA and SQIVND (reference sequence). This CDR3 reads CASSMDGGGTGELFF. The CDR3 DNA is TGTGCCAGTAGTATGGATGGGGGCGGGACCGGGGAGCTGTTTTTT. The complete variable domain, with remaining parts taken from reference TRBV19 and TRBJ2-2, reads DGGITQSPKYLFRKEGQNVTLSCEQNLNHDAMYWYRQDPGQGLRLIYYSQIVNDFQKGDIAEGYSVSREKKESFPLTVTSAQKNPTAFYLCASSMDGGGTGELFFGEGSRLTVL.

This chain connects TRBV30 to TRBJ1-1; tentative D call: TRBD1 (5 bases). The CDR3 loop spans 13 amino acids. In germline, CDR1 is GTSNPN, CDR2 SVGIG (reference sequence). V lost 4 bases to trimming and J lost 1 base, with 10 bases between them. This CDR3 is CAWTSGQNTEAFF. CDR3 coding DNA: TGTGCCTGGACCTCAGGACAGAACACTGAAGCTTTCTTT.

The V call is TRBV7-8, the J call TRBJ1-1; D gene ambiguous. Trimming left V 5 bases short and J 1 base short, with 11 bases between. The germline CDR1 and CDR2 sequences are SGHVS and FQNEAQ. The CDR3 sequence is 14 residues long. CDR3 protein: CASSTTTPNTEAFF. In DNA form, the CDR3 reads TGTGCCAGCAGCACTACTACGCCGAACACTGAAGCTTTCTTT.

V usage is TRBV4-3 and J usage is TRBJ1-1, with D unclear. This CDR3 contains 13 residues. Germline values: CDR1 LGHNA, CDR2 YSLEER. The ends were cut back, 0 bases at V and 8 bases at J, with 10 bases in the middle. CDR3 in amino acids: CASSQDRGREAFF. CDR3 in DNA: TGCGCCAGCAGCCAAGATCGAGGGCGAGAAGCTTTCTTT.

The CDR3 region has the DNA TGTGCCAGTAGTATACCGGACAGGGGGTCCTACGAGCAGTACTTC. This translates into CASSIPDRGSYEQYF. This rearrangement joins TRBV19 to TRBJ2-7; 10 bases map to TRBD1. CDR3 length: 15 amino acids. Germline CDR1 is LNHDA and CDR2 is SQIVND (reference sequence). With 2 bases clipped from V and 1 base from J, the junction kept 2 bases outside the gene matches.

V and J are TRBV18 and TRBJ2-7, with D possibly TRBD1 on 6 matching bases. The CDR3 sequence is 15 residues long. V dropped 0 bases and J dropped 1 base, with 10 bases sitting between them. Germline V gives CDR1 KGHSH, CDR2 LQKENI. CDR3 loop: CASSPPTQGSYEQYF. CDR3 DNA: TGTGCCAGCTCACCACCAACACAGGGATCCTACGAGCAGTACTTC.

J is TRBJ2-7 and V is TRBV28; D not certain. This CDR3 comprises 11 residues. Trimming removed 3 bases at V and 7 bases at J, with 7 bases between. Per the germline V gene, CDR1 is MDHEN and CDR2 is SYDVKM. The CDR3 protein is CASSFSWEQYF. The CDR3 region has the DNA TGTGCCAGCAGTTTTAGCTGGGAGCAGTACTTC.

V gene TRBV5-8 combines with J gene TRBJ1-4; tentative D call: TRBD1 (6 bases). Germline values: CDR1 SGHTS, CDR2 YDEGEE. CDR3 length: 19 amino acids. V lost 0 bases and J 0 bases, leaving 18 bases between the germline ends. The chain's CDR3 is CASSLGTTGGHATNEKLFF. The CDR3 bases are TGTGCCAGCAGCTTGGGGACGACGGGGGGGCATGCAACTAATGAAAAACTGTTTTTT.

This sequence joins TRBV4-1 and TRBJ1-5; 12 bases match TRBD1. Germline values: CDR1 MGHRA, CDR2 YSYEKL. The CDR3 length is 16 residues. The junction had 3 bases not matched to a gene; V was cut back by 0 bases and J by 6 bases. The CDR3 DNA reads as TGCGCCAGCAGCCAAGAGGGGACAGGGGGCCGTCAGCCCCAGCATTTT. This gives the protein CASSQEGTGGRQPQHF.

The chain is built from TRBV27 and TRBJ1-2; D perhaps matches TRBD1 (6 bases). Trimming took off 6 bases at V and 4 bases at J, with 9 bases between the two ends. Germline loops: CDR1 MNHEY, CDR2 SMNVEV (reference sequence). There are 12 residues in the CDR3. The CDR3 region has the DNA TGTGCCAGCAGGACAGGTACCTATGGCTACACCTTC. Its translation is CASRTGTYGYTF.

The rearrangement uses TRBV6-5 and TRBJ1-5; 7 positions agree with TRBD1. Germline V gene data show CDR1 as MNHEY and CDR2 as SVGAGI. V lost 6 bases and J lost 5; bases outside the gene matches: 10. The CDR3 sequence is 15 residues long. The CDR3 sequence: CASRADRVTHQPQHF. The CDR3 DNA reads TGTGCCAGCAGAGCTGACAGGGTTACGCATCAGCCCCAGCATTTT.

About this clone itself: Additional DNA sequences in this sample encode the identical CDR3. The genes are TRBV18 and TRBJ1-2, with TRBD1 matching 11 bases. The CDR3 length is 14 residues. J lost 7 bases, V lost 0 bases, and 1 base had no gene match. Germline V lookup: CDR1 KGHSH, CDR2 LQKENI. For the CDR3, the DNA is TGTGCCAGCTCACCACCCGGGACAGGGGGTGGCTACACCTTC. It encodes CASSPPGTGGGYTF. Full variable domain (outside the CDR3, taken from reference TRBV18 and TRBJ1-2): NAGVMQNPRHLVRRRGQEARLRCSPMKGHSHVYWYRQLPEEGLKFMVYLQKENIIDESGMPKERFSAEFPKEGPSILRIQQVVRGDSAAYFCASSPPGTGGGYTFGSGTRLTVV.

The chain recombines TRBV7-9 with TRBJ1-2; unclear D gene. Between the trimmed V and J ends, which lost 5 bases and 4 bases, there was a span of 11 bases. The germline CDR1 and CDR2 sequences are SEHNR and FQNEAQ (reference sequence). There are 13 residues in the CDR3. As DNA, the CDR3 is TGTGCCAGCAGCCCGAGTCCTAGCTATGGCTACACCTTC. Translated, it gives CASSPSPSYGYTF.